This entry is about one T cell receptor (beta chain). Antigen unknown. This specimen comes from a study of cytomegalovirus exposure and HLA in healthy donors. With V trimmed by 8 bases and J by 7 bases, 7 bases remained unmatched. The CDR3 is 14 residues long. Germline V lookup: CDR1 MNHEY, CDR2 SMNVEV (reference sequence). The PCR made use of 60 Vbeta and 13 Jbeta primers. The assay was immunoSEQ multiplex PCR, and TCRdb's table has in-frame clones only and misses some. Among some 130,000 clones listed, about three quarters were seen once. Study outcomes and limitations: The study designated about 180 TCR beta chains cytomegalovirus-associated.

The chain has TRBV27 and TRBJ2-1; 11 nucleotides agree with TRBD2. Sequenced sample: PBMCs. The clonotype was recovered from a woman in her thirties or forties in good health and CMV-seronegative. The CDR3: CASATLAGGNEQFF. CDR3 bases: TGTGCCAGCGCGACCCTAGCGGGGGGTAATGAGCAGTTCTTC.